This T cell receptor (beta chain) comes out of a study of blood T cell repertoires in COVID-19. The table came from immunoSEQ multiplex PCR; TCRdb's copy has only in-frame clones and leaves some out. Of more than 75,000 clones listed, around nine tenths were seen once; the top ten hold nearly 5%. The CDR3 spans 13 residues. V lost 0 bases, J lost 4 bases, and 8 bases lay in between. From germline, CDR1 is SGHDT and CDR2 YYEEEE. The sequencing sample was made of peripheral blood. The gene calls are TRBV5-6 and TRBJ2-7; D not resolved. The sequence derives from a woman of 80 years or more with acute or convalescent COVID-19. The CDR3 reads CASSLVAGYEQYF. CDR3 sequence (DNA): TGTGCCAGCAGCTTGGTAGCCGGTTACGAGCAGTACTTC.